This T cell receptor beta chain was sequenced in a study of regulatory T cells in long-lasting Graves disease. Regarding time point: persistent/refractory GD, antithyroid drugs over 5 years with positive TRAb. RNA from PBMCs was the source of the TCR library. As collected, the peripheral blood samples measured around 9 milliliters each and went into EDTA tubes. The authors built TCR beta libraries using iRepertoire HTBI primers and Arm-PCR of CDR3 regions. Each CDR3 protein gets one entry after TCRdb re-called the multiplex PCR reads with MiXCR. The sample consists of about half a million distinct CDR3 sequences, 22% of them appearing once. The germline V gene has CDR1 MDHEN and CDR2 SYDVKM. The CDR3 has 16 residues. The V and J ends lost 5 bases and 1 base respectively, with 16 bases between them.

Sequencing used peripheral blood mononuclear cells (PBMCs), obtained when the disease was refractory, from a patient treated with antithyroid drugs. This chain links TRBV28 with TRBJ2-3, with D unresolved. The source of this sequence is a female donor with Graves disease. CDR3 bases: TGTGCCAGCAGTGCCCCGGACCACCACGGCACAGATACGCAGTATTTT. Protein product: CASSAPDHHGTDTQYF.